This entry concerns a single T cell receptor beta chain. This sample stems from a study of blood T cells in healthy people across ages. The germline V gene has CDR1 MGHDK and CDR2 SYGVNS. This CDR3 is 14 amino acids long. V lost 8 bases and J lost 8; bases outside the gene matches: 8. A sample-barcoded 5' primer and a J-beta primer mix were used in a second PCR of roughly 7 to 11 cycles. TCRdb recomputed calls from the 5' RACE reads with MiXCR, one row per CDR3 protein. The repertoire holds 1 million to 1.2 million distinct CDR3 sequences, with under 40% as singletons. The chain couples TRBV25-1 to TRBJ2-1; 11 bases are shared with TRBD2. The sequencing input was blood. The TCR sequence derives from a man in his late teens or twenties in good health. In DNA, the CDR3 is TGTGCCAGCTTTAGCGGGGGGGCTTACGATGAGCAGTTCTTC. Translating it yields CASFSGGAYDEQFF.